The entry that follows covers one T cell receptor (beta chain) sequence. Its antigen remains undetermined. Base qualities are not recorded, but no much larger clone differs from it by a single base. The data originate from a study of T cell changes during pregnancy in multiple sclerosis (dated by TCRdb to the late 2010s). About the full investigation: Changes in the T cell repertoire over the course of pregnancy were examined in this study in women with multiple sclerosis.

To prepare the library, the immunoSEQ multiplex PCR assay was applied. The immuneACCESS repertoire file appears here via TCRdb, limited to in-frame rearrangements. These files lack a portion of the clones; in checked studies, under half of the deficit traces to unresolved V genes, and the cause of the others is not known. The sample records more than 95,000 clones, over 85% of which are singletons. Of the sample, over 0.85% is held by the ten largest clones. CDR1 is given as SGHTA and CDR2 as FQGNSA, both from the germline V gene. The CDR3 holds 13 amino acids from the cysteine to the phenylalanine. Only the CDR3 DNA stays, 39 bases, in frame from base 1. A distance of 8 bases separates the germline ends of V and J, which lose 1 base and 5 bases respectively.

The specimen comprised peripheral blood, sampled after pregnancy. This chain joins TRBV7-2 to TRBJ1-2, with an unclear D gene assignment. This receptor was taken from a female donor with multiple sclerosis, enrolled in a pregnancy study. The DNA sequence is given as TGTGCCAGCAGCTTAGATATTGAGTATGGCTACACCTTC. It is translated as CASSLDIEYGYTF.